This TCR beta chain was sequenced during a study of T cell changes during pregnancy in multiple sclerosis. Germline assignment: CDR1 LNHDA and CDR2 SQIVND (reference sequence). The CDR3 is 15 residues long. V gave up 5 bases and J gave up 4 bases, with 15 bases separating them. Produced via immunoSEQ multiplex PCR; TCRdb's table is partial and in-frame only. Of roughly 76,000 clones detected, 80% to 95% appear once; the ten largest clones hold about 0.3%. The sequence was obtained from a female donor with multiple sclerosis, enrolled in a pregnancy study. The sample here was CD4+ T cells from peripheral blood mononuclear cells, taken after pregnancy. J is TRBJ1-3 and V is TRBV19; D may be TRBD1 (5 bases). In nucleotides, the CDR3 is TGTGCCAGTAGTCTTTCGGGGGTGGACGGAAACACCATATATTTT. Its translation is CASSLSGVDGNTIYF.